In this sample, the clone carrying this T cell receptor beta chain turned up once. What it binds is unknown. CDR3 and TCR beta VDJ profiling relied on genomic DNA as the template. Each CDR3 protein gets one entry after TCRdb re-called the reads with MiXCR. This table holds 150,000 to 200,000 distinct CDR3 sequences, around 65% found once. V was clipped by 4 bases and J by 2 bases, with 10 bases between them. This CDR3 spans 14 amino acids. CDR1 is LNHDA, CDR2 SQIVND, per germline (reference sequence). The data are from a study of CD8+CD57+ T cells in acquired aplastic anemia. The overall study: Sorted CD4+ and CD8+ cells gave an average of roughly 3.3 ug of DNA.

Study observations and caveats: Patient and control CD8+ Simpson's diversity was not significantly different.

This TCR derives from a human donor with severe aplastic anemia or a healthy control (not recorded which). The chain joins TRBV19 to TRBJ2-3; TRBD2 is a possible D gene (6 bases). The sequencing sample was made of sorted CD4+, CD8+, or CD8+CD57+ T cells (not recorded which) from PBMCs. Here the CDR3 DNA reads TGTGCCAGTAGTACGGGAGAGAACACAGATACGCAGTATTTT. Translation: CASSTGENTDTQYF.